The clone carrying this T cell receptor beta chain appeared many times. The sample originates from a study of T cells in Graves' hyperthyroidism and ophthalmopathy. For the study at large: Peripheral blood sampling occurred at initial diagnosis, before any treatment.

The V gene lost 0 bases and the J gene lost 3 bases, with 4 bases spanning the gap. Germline CDR1 SGHRS, CDR2 YFSETQ. The CDR3 loop spans 12 amino acids. The CDR3 regions of TCR beta were amplified from RNA transcripts. The HTBI primer set served for first-round RT-PCR of the TCR CDR3. TCRdb processed the multiplex PCR reads anew with MiXCR; each CDR3 protein has one entry. Here the sample spans about 290,000 distinct CDR3 sequences, 13% being singletons. Hyperthyroidism, newly diagnosed and lasting under 2 months, affected patients aged 18 to 65. Orbital computed tomography, thyroid ultrasound, serum thyroxine and TRAb, and clinical symptoms together informed the diagnoses. It was 8 to 10 ml of fresh peripheral blood that supplied the PBMCs.

This receptor was identified in a woman in her twenties or thirties with Graves' hyperthyroidism that later progressed to Graves' ophthalmopathy. Sequencing was done on a sample of blood. The chain couples TRBV5-1 to TRBJ2-7; D is ambiguous. This CDR3 reads CASSLVCYEQYF. The CDR3 nucleotides read TGCGCCAGCAGCTTGGTCTGCTACGAGCAGTACTTC.